This entry is about one T cell receptor beta chain. Antigen: not known. The sample is drawn from a study of cytotoxic CD8 clonotypes in ibrutinib-treated CLL. General observations from the study: Starting clonality was above that of age-matched healthy donors and tracked circulating CD8+ T-cell counts.

Germline loops: CDR1 MGHRA, CDR2 YSYEKL. CDR3 size: 14 residues. Trimming took 0 bases from V and 2 from J, leaving 8 bases between them. This table comes from immunoSEQ multiplex PCR, and its TCRdb copy is limited to in-frame clones, with some not included. The sample yields 300,000 to 350,000 clones, around four fifths seen once. This chain joins TRBV4-1 and TRBJ2-7; no reliable D call. The source of this sequence is a human donor with chronic lymphocytic leukemia. Sequencing was performed on PBMCs, taken before ibrutinib treatment. CDR3 protein: CASSQDSKAYEQYF. The CDR3, as DNA: TGCGCCAGCAGCCAAGATTCTAAGGCCTACGAGCAGTACTTC.